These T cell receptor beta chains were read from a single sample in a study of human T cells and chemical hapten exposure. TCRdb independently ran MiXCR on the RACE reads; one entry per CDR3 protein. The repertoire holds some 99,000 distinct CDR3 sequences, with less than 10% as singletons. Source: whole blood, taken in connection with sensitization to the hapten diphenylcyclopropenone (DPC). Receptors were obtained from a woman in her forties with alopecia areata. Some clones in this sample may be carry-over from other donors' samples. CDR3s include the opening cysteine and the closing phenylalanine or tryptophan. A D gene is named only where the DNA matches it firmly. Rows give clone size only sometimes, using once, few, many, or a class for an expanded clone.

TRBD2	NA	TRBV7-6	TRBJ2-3	CASSPALAGEYHTDTQYF	TGTGCCAGCAGCCCTGCACTAGCGGGGGAGTACCACACAGATACGCAGTATTTT
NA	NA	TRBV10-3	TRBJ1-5	CAISEGQTQHF	TGTGCCATCAGTGAGGGACAAACCCAGCATTTT
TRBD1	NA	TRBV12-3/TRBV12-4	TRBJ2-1	CASSSGTGYNEQFF	TGTGCCAGCAGTTCCGGGACAGGGTACAATGAGCAGTTCTTC
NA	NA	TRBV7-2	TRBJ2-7	CASSSSRTYEQYF	TGTGCCAGCAGTTCTTCCCGGACGTATGAGCAGTACTTC
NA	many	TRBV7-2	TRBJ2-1	CASSLGGTVPYNEQFF	TGTGCCAGCAGCTTAGGAGGGACCGTCCCCTACAATGAGCAGTTCTTC
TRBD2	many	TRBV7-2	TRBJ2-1	CASSPGARGGYNEQFF	TGTGCCAGCAGTCCCGGGGCGCGGGGGGGCTACAATGAGCAGTTCTTC
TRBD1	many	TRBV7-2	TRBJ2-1	CASSLGRDSLYNEQFF	TGTGCCAGCAGCTTAGGCCGGGACAGCCTCTACAATGAGCAGTTCTTC
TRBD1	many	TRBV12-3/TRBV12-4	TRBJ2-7	CASSFSGTGGYGMGF	TGTGCCAGCAGTTTCTCCGGGACAGGCGGATATGGTATGGGATTC
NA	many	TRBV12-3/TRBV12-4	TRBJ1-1	CASSTGLRSTEAFF	TGTGCCAGCAGCACGGGACTCCGGTCCACTGAAGCTTTCTTT
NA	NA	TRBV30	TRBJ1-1	CAWSGQMNTEAFF	TGTGCCTGGAGTGGTCAGATGAACACTGAAGCTTTCTTT
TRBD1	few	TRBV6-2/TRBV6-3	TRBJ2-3	CASSFSGQGTDTQYF	TGTGCCAGCAGTTTCTCGGGACAGGGCACAGATACGCAGTATTTT
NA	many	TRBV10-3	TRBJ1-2	CATTLGYGYTF	TGTGCCACCACCTTAGGCTATGGCTACACCTTC
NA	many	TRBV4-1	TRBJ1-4	CASSQAPDRFTKKLFF	TGCGCCAGCAGCCAAGCCCCGGACAGATTCACGAAAAAACTGTTTTTT
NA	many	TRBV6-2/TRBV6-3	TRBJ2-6	CASSPDPSGANVLTF	TGTGCCAGCAGTCCAGACCCCTCTGGGGCCAACGTCCTGACTTTC
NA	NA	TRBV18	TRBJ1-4	CASSPSFGNEKLFF	TGTGCCAGCTCACCATCTTTTGGGAATGAAAAACTGTTTTTT
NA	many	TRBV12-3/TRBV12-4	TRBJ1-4	CASSSYTGGGEKLFF	TGTGCCAGCAGTTCCTACACCGGCGGGGGTGAAAAACTGTTTTTT
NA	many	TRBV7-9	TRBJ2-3	CASSVGDTQYF	TGTGCCAGCTCCGTCGGAGATACGCAGTATTTT
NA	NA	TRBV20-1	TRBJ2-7	CSARGQSRDEQYF	TGCAGTGCTCGAGGACAGTCCCGAGACGAGCAGTACTTC
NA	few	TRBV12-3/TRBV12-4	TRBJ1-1	CASSLGGSQTTTEAFF	TGTGCCAGCAGTTTAGGAGGGTCCCAGACAACCACTGAAGCTTTCTTT
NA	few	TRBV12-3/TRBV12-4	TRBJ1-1	CASSLTLNTEAFF	TGTGCCAGCAGTCTAACACTGAACACTGAAGCTTTCTTT
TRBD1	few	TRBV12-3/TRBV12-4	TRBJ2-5	CASSPRDSQETQYF	TGTGCCAGCAGTCCCCGGGACAGCCAAGAGACCCAGTACTTC
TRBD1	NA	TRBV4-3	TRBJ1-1	CASSPTTGGANTEAFF	TGCGCCAGCAGCCCTACAACAGGGGGCGCGAACACTGAAGCTTTCTTT
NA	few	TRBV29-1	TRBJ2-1	CSVGSLRGGQYEQFF	TGCAGCGTCGGGAGTTTAAGGGGGGGCCAATATGAGCAGTTCTTC
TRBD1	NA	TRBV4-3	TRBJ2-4	CASSQAGGAANIQYF	TGCGCCAGCAGCCAAGCAGGGGGCGCGGCCAACATTCAGTACTTC
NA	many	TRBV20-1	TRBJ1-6	CSAPAGGPNSPLHF	TGCAGTGCCCCGGCCGGGGGCCCGAATTCACCCCTCCACTTT
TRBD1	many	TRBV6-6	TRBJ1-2	CASSPGTGGLFGYTF	TGTGCCAGCAGTCCGGGGACAGGGGGATTGTTTGGCTACACCTTC
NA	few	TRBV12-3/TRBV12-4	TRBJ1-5	CASSLFMGMKGNQPQHF	TGTGCCAGCAGTCTCTTCATGGGGATGAAGGGCAATCAGCCCCAGCATTTT
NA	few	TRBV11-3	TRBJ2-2	CASSLELTPRTGELFF	TGTGCCAGCAGCTTAGAACTCACCCCGAGGACCGGGGAGCTGTTTTTT
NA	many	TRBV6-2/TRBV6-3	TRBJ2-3	CASSYGGGADTQYF	TGTGCCAGCAGTTACGGAGGAGGTGCAGATACGCAGTATTTT
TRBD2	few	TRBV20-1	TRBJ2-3	CSARLLAGASTDTQYF	TGCAGTGCTAGATTGCTAGCGGGAGCTAGCACAGATACGCAGTATTTT
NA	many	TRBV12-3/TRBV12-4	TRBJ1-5	CASSPYYGQPQHF	TGTGCCAGCAGTCCCTATTACGGACAGCCCCAGCATTTT
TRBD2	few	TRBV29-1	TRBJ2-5	CSVREGEGETQYF	TGCAGCGTGCGGGAGGGTGAAGGAGAGACCCAGTACTTC
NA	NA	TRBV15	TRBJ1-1	CATSREGLTGGITFF	TGTGCCACCAGCAGAGAGGGATTGACAGGTGGAATAACTTTCTTT
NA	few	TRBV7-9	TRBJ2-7	CASSRGNTGTLNSDRYEQYF	TGTGCCAGCAGCCGTGGAAATACCGGGACCTTAAATTCGGATCGATACGAGCAGTACTTC
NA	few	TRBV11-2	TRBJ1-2	CASSSPTDYYGYTF	TGTGCCAGCAGCTCCCCGACAGACTACTATGGCTACACCTTC
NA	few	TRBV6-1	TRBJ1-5	CASSESGWNSNQPQHF	TGTGCCAGCAGTGAAAGTGGATGGAATAGCAATCAGCCCCAGCATTTT
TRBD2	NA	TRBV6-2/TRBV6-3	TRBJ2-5	CASSFGTSLVETQYF	TGTGCCAGCTCTTTTGGGACTAGCCTTGTGGAGACCCAGTACTTC
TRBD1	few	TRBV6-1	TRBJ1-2	CASSAGQGQFYGYTF	TGTGCCAGCAGTGCCGGACAGGGTCAATTCTATGGCTACACCTTC
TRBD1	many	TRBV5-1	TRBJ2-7	CASSRRPGQSSYEQYF	TGCGCCAGCAGTCGCCGACCGGGACAGAGTTCCTACGAGCAGTACTTC
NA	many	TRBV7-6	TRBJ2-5	CASSLRIQTVEETQYF	TGTGCCAGCAGCTTACGAATCCAGACAGTAGAAGAGACCCAGTACTTC
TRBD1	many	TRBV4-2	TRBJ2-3	CASSQTDRGPPMDTQYF	TGTGCCAGCAGCCAGACAGACAGGGGTCCACCAATGGATACGCAGTATTTT
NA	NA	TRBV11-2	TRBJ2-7	CASSFTDLSYEQYF	TGTGCCAGCAGCTTCACAGACCTATCCTACGAGCAGTACTTC
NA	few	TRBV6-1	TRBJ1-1	CASSDEGGIVTEAFF	TGTGCCAGCAGTGACGAGGGTGGGATCGTCACTGAAGCTTTCTTT
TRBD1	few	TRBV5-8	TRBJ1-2	CASSSPGTAHGYTF	TGTGCCAGCAGCTCACCCGGGACAGCCCATGGCTACACCTTC
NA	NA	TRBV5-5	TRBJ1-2	CASSSDYGYTF	TGTGCCAGCAGCTCGGACTATGGCTACACCTTC
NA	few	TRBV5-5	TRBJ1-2	CASSMGRAGYTF	TGTGCCAGCAGCATGGGCAGGGCTGGCTACACCTTC